The clone carrying this T cell receptor beta chain was picked up many times. Antigen specificity is unknown. The source of the sample is a study of early T cells in non-severe SARS-CoV-2 infection. Study background: Bulk RNA from unsorted whole blood was sequenced; chains were unpaired. Overall study findings and caveats: Anti-spike CD8 responses were favored by VDJdb matching, which missed private and CD4 specificities.

Individual cDNA molecules each received unique molecular identifiers attached to them. TCRdb independently ran MiXCR on the 5' RACE reads; one entry per CDR3 protein. The data show tens of thousands of distinct CDR3 sequences, around 7% seen once. The CDR3 contains 12 residues. Germline CDR1 MNHEY, CDR2 SMNVEV (reference sequence). The germline V and J ends were trimmed by 9 bases and 6 bases, with 11 bases remaining between them. This receptor was identified in an adult who was a healthcare worker with PCR-confirmed SARS-CoV-2 infection or an uninfected control (not recorded which). The gene calls are TRBV27 and TRBJ2-2; D gene unclear. The specimen sequenced was whole blood. CDR3 amino acids: CASSILPGELFF. The CDR3, as DNA: TGTGCCAGTTCGATCTTACCCGGGGAGCTGTTTTTT.